The present entry profiles one TCR beta chain with its context. The CDR3 is 19 amino acids. These data originate in a study of blood T cell repertoires in COVID-19. Measured with immunoSEQ multiplex PCR; TCRdb has only the in-frame clones, and not every one. The table includes approximately 200,000 clones, 90% detected once. The sequencing sample was made of PBMCs or T cells enriched from blood (not recorded which). The TCR comes from a young man who had recovered from COVID-19. The chain carries TRBV21-1 and TRBJ2-2; the table names TRBD1, a call not compared with the DNA. TRBV21-1 is a documented pseudogene. CDR3 in amino acids: CASSKQTWTSRRNTGELFF. DNA of the CDR3: TGTGCCAGCAGCAAACAAACTTGGACATCCAGGCGGAACACCGGGGAGCTGTTTTTT.